This TCR beta chain was captured in a study of blood T cell repertoires in COVID-19 (dated by TCRdb to the early 2020s). Some background on the complete study: Samples covering the acute and convalescent phases of COVID-19 were provided by collaborators in the United States, Italy and Spain. The prospective study material was composed of cDNA or gDNA derived from T cells, B-cell-depleted T cells, or PBMCs. The dataset comprised deeply sampled blood TCRbeta repertoires from subjects exposed to, actively infected with, or recovered from COVID-19. The repertoires were released in a freely available public database intended as a resource for research on the immune response to SARS-CoV-2. The samples were drawn from two sources: the first 160 participants of the ongoing ImmuneRACE study, and 1,200 or so subjects contributed by 6 global collaborators. Sample metadata almost always included a de-identified subject ID, COVID-19 status, age in years and sex. Where HLA class I and class II types were available, the types were taken from metadata supplied by the sample provider, not from assay-based typing.

Each collaborating institution followed its own protocols to collect whole blood in K2EDTA tubes. For TCRbeta analysis, collaborators shipped samples in one of three forms: frozen whole blood, isolated PBMCs, or DNA extracted from either of those sample types. The immunoSEQ Assay, a bias-controlled multiplex PCR, was used to amplify TCRbeta CDR3 regions from genomic DNA. In the source study's methods: The number of nucleated cells in each sample was estimated by amplification of reference gene primers within the assay. To quantify the absolute abundance of each unique TCRbeta CDR3 rearrangement, sequence reads were collapsed and filtered. Productive Simpson clonality was computed per sample as the square root of Simpson's diversity index over productive rearrangements. TCRdb retrieved this table from immuneACCESS and kept in-frame rearrangements only. Not all clones are present; in checked studies, unresolved V genes account for under half, and no reason is known for the remainder. V, J and clone size are taken as reported in that table, and D and trimming were inferred from the DNA itself. The sample contains around 100,000 clones, about 85% of them found a single time. Approximately 2% of the sample is taken by the ten largest.

In regard to this clone: This receptor's antigen is unknown. Base qualities are not at hand, and no much larger clone is one base apart.

Results the study describes overall, beyond this receptor: Clinical and demographic metadata were provided uncurated, with the amount varying by source and participant.

The material sequenced was peripheral blood. The source of this sequence is a man aged 50 to 59 with active COVID-19.

The bases are TGTGCCTGGAAACTAACGAGCTCCTATAATTCACCCCTCCACTTT. This codes for CAWKLTSSYNSPLHF. In this chain, TRBV30 is recombined with TRBJ1-6, with the D gene too uncertain to name. For CDR1 and CDR2, the germline V gene (reference sequence) lists GTSNPN and SVGIG. Trimming at the junction amounts to 4 bases on V and 0 bases on J, and the germline ends lie 10 bases apart. The CDR3 covers 15 residues, taking in both the cysteine and the phenylalanine. Kept here is only the CDR3 DNA, which spans 45 bases and is read in frame from base 1. Here the CDR3 is joined to the reference TRBV30 and TRBJ1-6 genes, and the full variable domain is: SQTIHQWPATLVQPVGSPLSLECTVEGTSNPNLYWYRQAAGRGLQLLFYSVGIGQISSEVPQNLSASRPQDRQFILSSKKLLLSDSGFYLCAWKLTSSYNSPLHFGNGTRLTVT.